This T cell receptor (beta chain) originates from a study of Ad26.COV2.S vaccination and SARS-CoV-2 variants. As to treatment: roughly 18 received Ad26.COV2.S at low or high dose, single or two shots; several received placebo; per-sample allocation not given. Day 63 after the first injection of vaccine or placebo was the sampling time. In the case of this clone: Antigen: not known.

Findings and caveats of the study: Vaccinees displayed broader spike-specific TCR repertoires than placebo recipients.

The CDR3 runs 20 residues. Germline assignment: CDR1 SGHKS and CDR2 YYEKEE (reference sequence). Trimming at V came to 4 bases and at J to 8 bases, leaving 27 bases not matched to a gene. The table came from immunoSEQ multiplex PCR; TCRdb's copy has only in-frame clones and leaves some out. The sample lists about 480,000 clones, around 85% occurring once. The input for sequencing was peripheral blood, taken in a trial of Ad26.COV2.S vaccine versus placebo. This receptor was identified in a person between 18 and 65 years old who received the Ad26.COV2.S COVID-19 vaccine or a placebo. The chain is built from TRBV5-5 and TRBJ1-2, with 9 bases identical to TRBD1. The CDR3 region has the DNA TGTGCCAGCAGCAACCCGGTCCCGGACGGAAAAGGACAGGGGACAAGGGGCTACACCTTC. This sequence encodes CASSNPVPDGKGQGTRGYTF.